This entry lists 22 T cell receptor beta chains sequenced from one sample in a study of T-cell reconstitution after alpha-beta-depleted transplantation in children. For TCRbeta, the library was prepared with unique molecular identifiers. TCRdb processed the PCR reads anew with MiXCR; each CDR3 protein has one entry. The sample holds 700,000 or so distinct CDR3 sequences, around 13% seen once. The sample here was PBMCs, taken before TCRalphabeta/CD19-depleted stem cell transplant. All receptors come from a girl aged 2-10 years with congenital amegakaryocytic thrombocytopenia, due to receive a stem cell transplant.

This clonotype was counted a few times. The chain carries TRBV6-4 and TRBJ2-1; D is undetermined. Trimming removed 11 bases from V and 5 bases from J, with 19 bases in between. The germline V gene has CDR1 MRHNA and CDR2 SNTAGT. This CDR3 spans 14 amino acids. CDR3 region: CAGASVLPNNEQFF. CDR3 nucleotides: TGTGCCGGTGCGTCGGTTCTCCCTAACAATGAGCAGTTCTTC.

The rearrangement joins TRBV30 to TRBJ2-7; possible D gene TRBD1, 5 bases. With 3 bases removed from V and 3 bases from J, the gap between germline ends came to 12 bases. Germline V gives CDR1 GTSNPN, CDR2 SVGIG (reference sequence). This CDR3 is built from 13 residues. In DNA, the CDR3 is TGTGCCTGGAGGAGGACACTGGTCTACGAGCAGTACTTC. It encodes CAWRRTLVYEQYF.

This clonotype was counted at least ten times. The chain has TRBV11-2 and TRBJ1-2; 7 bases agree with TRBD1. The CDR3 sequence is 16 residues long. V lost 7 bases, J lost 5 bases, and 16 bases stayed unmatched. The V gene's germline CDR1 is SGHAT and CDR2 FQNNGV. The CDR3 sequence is CASTNQRGQYHYGYTF. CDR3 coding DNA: TGTGCCAGCACCAACCAAAGGGGACAGTATCATTATGGCTACACCTTC.

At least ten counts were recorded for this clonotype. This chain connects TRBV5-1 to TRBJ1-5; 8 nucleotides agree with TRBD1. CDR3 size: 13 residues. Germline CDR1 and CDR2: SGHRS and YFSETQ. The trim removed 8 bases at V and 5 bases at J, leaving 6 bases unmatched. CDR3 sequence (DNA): TGCGCCAGTAGACAGGGGATCGATCAGCCCCAGCATTTT. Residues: CASRQGIDQPQHF. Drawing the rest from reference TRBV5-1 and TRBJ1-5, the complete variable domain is KAGVTQTPRYLIKTRGQQVTLSCSPISGHRSVSWYQQTPGQGLQFLFEYFSETQRNKGNFPGRFSGRQFSNSRSEMNVSTLELGDSALYLCASRQGIDQPQHFGDGTRLSIL.

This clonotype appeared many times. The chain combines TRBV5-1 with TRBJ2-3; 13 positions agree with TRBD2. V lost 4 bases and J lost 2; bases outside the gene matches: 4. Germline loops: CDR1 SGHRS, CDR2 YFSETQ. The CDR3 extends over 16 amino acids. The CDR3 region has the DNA TGCGCCAGCAGCCTACTAGCGGGAGGGGACACAGATACGCAGTATTTT. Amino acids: CASSLLAGGDTDTQYF. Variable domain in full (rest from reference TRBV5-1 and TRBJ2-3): KAGVTQTPRYLIKTRGQQVTLSCSPISGHRSVSWYQQTPGQGLQFLFEYFSETQRNKGNFPGRFSGRQFSNSRSEMNVSTLELGDSALYLCASSLLAGGDTDTQYFGPGTRLTVL.

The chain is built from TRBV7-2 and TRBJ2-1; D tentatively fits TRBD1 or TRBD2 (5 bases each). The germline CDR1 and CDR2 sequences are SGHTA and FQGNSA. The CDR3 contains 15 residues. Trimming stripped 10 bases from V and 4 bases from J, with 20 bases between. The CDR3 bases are TGTGCCATCCCCAGGGAGAATTTGATTTACAATGAGCAGTTCTTC. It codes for CAIPRENLIYNEQFF.

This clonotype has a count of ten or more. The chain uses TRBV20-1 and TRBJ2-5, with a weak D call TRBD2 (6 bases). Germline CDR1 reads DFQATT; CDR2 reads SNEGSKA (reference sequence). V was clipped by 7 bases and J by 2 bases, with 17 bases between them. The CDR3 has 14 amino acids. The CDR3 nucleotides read TGCAGTGGGTTGGCTTTGGGGAGGCAAGAGACCCAGTACTTC. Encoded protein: CSGLALGRQETQYF.

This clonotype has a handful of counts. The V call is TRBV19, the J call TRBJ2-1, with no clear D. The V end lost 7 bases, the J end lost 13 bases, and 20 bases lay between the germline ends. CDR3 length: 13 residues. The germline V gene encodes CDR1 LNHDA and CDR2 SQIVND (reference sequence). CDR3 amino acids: CASILRTDAGQFF. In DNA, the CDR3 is TGTGCCAGTATTCTAAGGACGGATGCCGGTCAGTTCTTC.

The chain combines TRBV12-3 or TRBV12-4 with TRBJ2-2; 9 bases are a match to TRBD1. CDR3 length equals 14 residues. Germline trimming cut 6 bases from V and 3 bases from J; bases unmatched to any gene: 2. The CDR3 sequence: CASSTGGDTGELFF. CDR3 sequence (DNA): TGTGCCAGCAGCACAGGGGGCGACACCGGGGAGCTGTTTTTT.

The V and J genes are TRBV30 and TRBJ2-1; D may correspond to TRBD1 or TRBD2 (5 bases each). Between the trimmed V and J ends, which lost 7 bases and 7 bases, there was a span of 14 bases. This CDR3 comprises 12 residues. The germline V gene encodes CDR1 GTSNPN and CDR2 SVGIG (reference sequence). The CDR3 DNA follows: TGTGCCTACGGGGCTTACCGTAATGAGCAGTTCTTC. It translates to CAYGAYRNEQFF.

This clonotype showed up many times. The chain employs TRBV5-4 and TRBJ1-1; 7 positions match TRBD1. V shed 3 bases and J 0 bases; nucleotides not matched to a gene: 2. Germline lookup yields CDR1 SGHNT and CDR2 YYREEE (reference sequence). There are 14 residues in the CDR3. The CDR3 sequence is CASSYRGVNTEAFF. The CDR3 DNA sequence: TGTGCCAGCAGCTACAGGGGTGTGAACACTGAAGCTTTCTTT.

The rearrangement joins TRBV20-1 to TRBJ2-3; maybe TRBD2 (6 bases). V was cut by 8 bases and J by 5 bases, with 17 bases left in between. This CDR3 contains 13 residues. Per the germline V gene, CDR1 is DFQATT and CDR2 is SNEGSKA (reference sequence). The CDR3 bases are TGCAGTCTGGGCCTAGCGCGTGGAGATACGCAGTATTTT. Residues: CSLGLARGDTQYF.

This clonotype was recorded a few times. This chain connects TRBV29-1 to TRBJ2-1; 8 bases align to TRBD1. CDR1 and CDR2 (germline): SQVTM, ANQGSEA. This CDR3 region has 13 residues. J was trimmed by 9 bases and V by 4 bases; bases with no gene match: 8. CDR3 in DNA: TGCAGCGTTGTCCAGGGGGCGTGGGGTGAGCAGTTCTTC. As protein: CSVVQGAWGEQFF.

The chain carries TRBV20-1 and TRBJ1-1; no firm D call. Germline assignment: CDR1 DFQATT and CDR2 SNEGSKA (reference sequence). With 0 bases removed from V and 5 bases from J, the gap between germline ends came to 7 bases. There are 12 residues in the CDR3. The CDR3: CSARDLLTEAFF. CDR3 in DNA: TGCAGTGCTAGAGACTTACTGACTGAAGCTTTCTTT.

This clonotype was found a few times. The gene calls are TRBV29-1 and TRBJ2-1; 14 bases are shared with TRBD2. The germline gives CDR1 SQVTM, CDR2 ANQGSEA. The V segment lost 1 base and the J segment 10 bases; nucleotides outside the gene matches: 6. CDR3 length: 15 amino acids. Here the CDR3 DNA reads TGCAGCGTTGAAGCCGGACTAGCGGGAGGTGGGGAGCAGTTCTTC. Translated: CSVEAGLAGGGEQFF.

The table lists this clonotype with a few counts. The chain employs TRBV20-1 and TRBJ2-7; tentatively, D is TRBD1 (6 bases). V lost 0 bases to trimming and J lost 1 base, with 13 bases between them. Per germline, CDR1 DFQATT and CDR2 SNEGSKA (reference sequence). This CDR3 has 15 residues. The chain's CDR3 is CSARDPQGSSYEQYF. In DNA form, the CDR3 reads TGCAGTGCTAGAGATCCACAGGGCTCTTCCTACGAGCAGTACTTC.

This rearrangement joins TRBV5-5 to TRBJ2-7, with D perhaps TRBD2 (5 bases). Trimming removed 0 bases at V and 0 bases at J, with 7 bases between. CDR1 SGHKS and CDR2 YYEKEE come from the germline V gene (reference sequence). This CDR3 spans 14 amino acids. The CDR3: CASSLEAASYEQYF. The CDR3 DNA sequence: TGTGCCAGCAGCTTGGAAGCGGCCTCCTACGAGCAGTACTTC.

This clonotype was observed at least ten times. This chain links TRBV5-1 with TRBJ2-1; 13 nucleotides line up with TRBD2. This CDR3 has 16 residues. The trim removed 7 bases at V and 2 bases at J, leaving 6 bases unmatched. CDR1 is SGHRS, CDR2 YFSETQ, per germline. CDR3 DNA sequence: TGCGCCAGCGTAAGGACTAGCGGGAGTACCTACAATGAGCAGTTCTTC. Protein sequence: CASVRTSGSTYNEQFF.

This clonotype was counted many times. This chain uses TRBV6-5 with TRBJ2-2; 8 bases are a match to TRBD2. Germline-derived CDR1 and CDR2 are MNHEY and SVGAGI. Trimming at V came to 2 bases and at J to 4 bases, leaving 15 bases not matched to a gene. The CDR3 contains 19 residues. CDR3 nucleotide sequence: TGTGCCAGCAGTTACACCACTAGCGGAAACCACCAGACCACCGGGGAGCTGTTTTTT. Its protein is CASSYTTSGNHQTTGELFF.

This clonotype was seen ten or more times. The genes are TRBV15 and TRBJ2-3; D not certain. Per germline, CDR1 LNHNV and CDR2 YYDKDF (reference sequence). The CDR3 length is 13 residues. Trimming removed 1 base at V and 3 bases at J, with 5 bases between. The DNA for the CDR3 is TGTGCCACCAGCAGAGTAGGAACAGATACGCAGTATTTT. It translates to CATSRVGTDTQYF. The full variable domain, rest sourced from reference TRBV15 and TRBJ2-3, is DAMVIQNPRYQVTQFGKPVTLSCSQTLNHNVMYWYQQKSSQAPKLLFHYYDKDFNNEADTPDNFQSRRPNTSFCFLDIRSPGLGDTAMYLCATSRVGTDTQYFGPGTRLTVL.

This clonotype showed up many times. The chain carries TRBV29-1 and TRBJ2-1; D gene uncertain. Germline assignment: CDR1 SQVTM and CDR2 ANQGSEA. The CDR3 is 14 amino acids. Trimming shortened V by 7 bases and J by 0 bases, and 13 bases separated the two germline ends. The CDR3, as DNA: TGCAGCGCTGAGGAGAGTAGCTCCTACAATGAGCAGTTCTTC. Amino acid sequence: CSAEESSSYNEQFF.

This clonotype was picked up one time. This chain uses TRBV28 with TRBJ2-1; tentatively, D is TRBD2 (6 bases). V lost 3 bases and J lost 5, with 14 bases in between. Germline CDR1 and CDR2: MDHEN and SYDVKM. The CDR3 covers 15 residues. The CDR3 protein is CASSFDGSSNNEQFF. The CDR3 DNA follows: TGTGCCAGCAGTTTCGACGGGAGCTCGAACAATGAGCAGTTCTTC. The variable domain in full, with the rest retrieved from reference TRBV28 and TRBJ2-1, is DVKVTQSSRYLVKRTGEKVFLECVQDMDHENMFWYRQDPGLGLRLIYFSYDVKMKEKGDIPEGYSVSREKKERFSLILESASTNQTSMYLCASSFDGSSNNEQFFGPGTRLTVL.